This T cell receptor (beta chain) came from a study of shared clonotypes between healthy human individuals (dated by TCRdb to 2020 to 2021). In terms of the full investigation: A few men and a couple of women, aged 18 to 49 years, made up the cohort. Different laboratories and diverse techniques were used to prepare libraries and sequence TCR repertoires, to increase sequencing depth and limit assay-specific biases. Between about 0.9 and 10 billion PBMCs per donor were obtained by leukapheresis. Blood TCR repertoires of 5 or 6 healthy adults were deeply sequenced to estimate repertoire size and the extent of clonotype sharing between individuals.

General conclusions and limits of the study: Because the study included only a small number of donors, the genetic and exposure-history diversity represented was limited. Pairwise subsampling led to the expectation that sequencing depth would affect the degree of clonotype sharing among donors. Sampling was limited to blood, and TCR repertoires in tissue likely differ from TCR repertoires in blood.

V is shortened by 0 bases, J by 1 base, and the region joining them spans 24 bases. The CDR1 and CDR2 encoded by the germline V gene are SGHTA and FQGNSA. The CDR3 spans 20 residues, from the cysteine through the phenylalanine. Solely the CDR3 DNA is kept, with 60 bases framed from the first base. Donors were healthy HIV-negative adults with no recently reported acute infections or vaccinations. Every donor was a Caucasian adult living in Nashville, Tennessee, USA. For unsorted samples, 90 million to 95 million PBMCs were counted, and genomic DNA was extracted using the QIAamp DNA Blood Mini kit. Blood was obtained by leukapheresis, after which PBMCs were separated by Ficoll-Histopaque density gradient centrifugation and cryopreserved in liquid nitrogen vapor phase. Using the deep immunoSEQ assay, multiplex PCR amplified TCR CDR3 regions from genomic DNA. Genomic DNA extracted from each cell subset was distributed evenly over all wells of several immunoSEQ 96-well plates, and each plate served as one replicate. Each replicate PCR for unsorted PBMC received 250 to 300 ng genomic DNA, equal to tens of thousands of T cell genomes. Unsorted PBMC genomic DNA was sequenced across ten immunoSEQ deep assay plates. Purified libraries were quantified with a Qubit 3.0 fluorometer, sized on a Bioanalyzer 2100, and re-quantified with the KAPA Library Quantification kit. A separate single-read 150-cycle Illumina NextSeq 550 flow cell was used to sequence each immunoSEQ 96-well plate. For the original study's pipeline: Because the immunoSEQ output held only junctional sequences and lacked quality scores, the filtering could not match the filtering applied to full-length reads. Sequences were annotated with PyIR, a Python wrapper for IgBLAST v1.9, and V/J genes and CDR3 were assigned using IMGT germline references. Reads were filtered out if the reads had weak V/J assignments (E-value above 1e-6), no CDR3, stop codons, out-of-frame junctions, or ambiguous translated residues. V3J clonotypes were defined by identical inferred V gene, J gene, and CDR3 amino acid sequence. Percentage overlap between repertoires was calculated by dividing the number of shared unique clonotypes by the size of the smaller repertoire. Richness of each repertoire was evaluated using RTK rarefaction, the Chao1 estimator, and Recon v2.1 estimates of unobserved clonotypes. TCRdb mirrors the immuneACCESS table, restricted to in-frame sequences. Some clones are absent from its copies; in checked studies, under half trace to an unresolved V gene, and the reason for the others is unknown. The V and J calls and clone size were taken over from that table, and D and trimming were inferred from the DNA. The table for this sample lists about 490,000 clones; 70% to 85% of them were counted only once. In total, the top ten clones hold more than 10% of the sample.

A remark on this clone: The target of this receptor is not known. No base quality values were provided; no much bigger clone lies one nucleotide off.

Sequenced sample: PBMCs. The source is a middle-aged woman in good health. Some clones in this sample may be carry-over from other donors' samples. The rearranged segments are TRBV7-2 and TRBJ1-1; the D region possibly corresponds to TRBD1 (5 bases align). The encoded CDR3 is CASSLAGWGRVGIGNTEAFF. The DNA sequence is TGTGCCAGCAGCTTAGCTGGTTGGGGCAGGGTGGGGATTGGGAACACTGAAGCTTTCTTT.